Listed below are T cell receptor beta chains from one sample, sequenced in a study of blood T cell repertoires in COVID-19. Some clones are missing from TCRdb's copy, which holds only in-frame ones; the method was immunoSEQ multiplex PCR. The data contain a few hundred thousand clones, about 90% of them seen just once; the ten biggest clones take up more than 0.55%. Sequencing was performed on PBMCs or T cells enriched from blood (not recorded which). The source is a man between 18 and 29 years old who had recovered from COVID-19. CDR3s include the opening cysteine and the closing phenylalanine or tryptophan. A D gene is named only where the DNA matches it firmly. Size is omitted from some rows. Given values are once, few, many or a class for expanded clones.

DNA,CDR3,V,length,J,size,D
TGTGCCAGCAGTTTATCCCATAGGGGCAGGGGGTCGAACACTGAAGCTTTCTTT,CASSLSHRGRGSNTEAFF,TRBV28,18,TRBJ1-1,.,TRBD1
TGTGCCAGCAGTCGGGACAGGGGAGGGAGTTCACCCCTCCACTTT,CASSRDRGGSSPLHF,TRBV28,15,TRBJ1-6,.,TRBD1
TGCGCCAGCAGCTTCGGCAGGGGCGACACTGAAGCTTTCTTT,CASSFGRGDTEAFF,TRBV5-1,14,TRBJ1-1,once,.
TGTGCCAGCAGTCCCACAGGGGGCGTTGGAAACACCATATATTTT,CASSPTGGVGNTIYF,TRBV28,15,TRBJ1-3,.,TRBD1
TGTGCCAGCAGTCCCCAGGGGCGCTTCACTGAAGCTTTCTTT,CASSPQGRFTEAFF,TRBV28,14,TRBJ1-1,.,.
TGTGCCAGCAGTCGGGACAGCAACACTGAAGCTTTCTTT,CASSRDSNTEAFF,TRBV12-3/TRBV12-4,13,TRBJ1-1,once,TRBD1
TGTGCCAGCAGTTTCTACGGGAGGGCCCAAGAGCAGTACTTC,CASSFYGRAQEQYF,TRBV27,14,TRBJ2-7,.,TRBD2
TGTGCCAGTAGTAACCGGGGCTCTGGAAACACCATATATTTT,CASSNRGSGNTIYF,TRBV19,14,TRBJ1-3,.,.
TGTGCCAGCAGTTTAAGGGACAGAGTCCCCGCTCCCTATGGCTACACCTTC,CASSLRDRVPAPYGYTF,TRBV28,17,TRBJ1-2,.,TRBD1
TGTGCCAGCAGGGACACCCCCTATAATTCACCCCTCCACTTT,CASRDTPYNSPLHF,TRBV28,14,TRBJ1-6,.,.
TGCGCCAGCAGCGCCCGGGACTTGCCCTACGAGCAGTACTTC,CASSARDLPYEQYF,TRBV5-1,14,TRBJ2-7,.,.
TGTGCCAGCAGCCCCGGAGGGACAGGGGGCAAGTCTTTCTTT,CASSPGGTGGKSFF,TRBV7-2,14,TRBJ1-1,.,TRBD1
TGTGCCAGCAGCTCAGCAGGGGGTTTTGGAAACACCATATATTTT,CASSSAGGFGNTIYF,TRBV7-6,15,TRBJ1-3,few,TRBD1
TGTGCCAGCAGCTTGGCGACAGGGGGATTAACCGGGGAGCTGTTTTTT,CASSLATGGLTGELFF,TRBV5-6,16,TRBJ2-2,.,TRBD1
TGTGCCAGCAGCCTTAGACAGAGGAACACTGAAGCTTTCTTT,CASSLRQRNTEAFF,TRBV28,14,TRBJ1-1,.,.
TGCGCCACTCGCCGTCTCCTGGGGGGGGGCATGGAGACCCAGTACTTC,CATRRLLGGGMETQYF,TRBV24-1,16,TRBJ2-5,once,.
TGTGCCAGCAGTTTATTTGGACAGTTGCCTTCGGATACGCAGTATTTT,CASSLFGQLPSDTQYF,TRBV27,16,TRBJ2-3,.,.
TGCAGTGCTAAGCGAGTTCCTGAAGCTTTCTTT,CSAKRVPEAFF,TRBV20-1,11,TRBJ1-1,.,.
TGTGCCAGCAGTTTGGGGGGACAGGGCTATGGCTACACCTTC,CASSLGGQGYGYTF,TRBV27,14,TRBJ1-2,once,TRBD1
TGTGCCAGCAGAGGACTAGCGGGAGCATCCGGGGAGCTGTTTTTT,CASRGLAGASGELFF,TRBV2,15,TRBJ2-2,.,TRBD2
TGTGCCAGCAGAACTCCCCCGGACAGAGGCAATCAGCCCCAGCATTTT,CASRTPPDRGNQPQHF,TRBV28,16,TRBJ1-5,few,.
TGTGCCACCAGTGATTTTGAGGTGGGCTACACCTTC,CATSDFEVGYTF,TRBV24-1,12,TRBJ1-2,.,.
TGTGCCAGTAGTGGGCGACAGGGGAGCCTCTCTGGGGCCAACGTCCTGACTTTC,CASSGRQGSLSGANVLTF,TRBV19,18,TRBJ2-6,.,TRBD1
TGTGCCAGCAGCCAAGGACTAGCGGTACAAGAGACCCAGTACTTC,CASSQGLAVQETQYF,TRBV3-1/TRBV3-2,15,TRBJ2-5,.,TRBD2
TGTGCCAGCAGCTTAGTAACGGCTAGCGGGACCTACGAGCAGTACTTC,CASSLVTASGTYEQYF,TRBV7-9,16,TRBJ2-7,once,TRBD2
TGTGCCAGCAGTCACGGGACTAGCGGGAGCTCCTACAATGAGCAGTTCTTC,CASSHGTSGSSYNEQFF,TRBV27,17,TRBJ2-1,.,TRBD2
TGCGCCAGCAGCCAAGTAAAGTCCGGGAGTAACTATGGCTACACCTTC,CASSQVKSGSNYGYTF,TRBV4-1,16,TRBJ1-2,.,.
TGTGCCAGCAGCACACGTAGCAATCAGCCCCAGCATTTT,CASSTRSNQPQHF,TRBV9,13,TRBJ1-5,.,.
TGTGCCAGCAGCCGGGGACAGGAGACCGGGGAGCTGTTTTTT,CASSRGQETGELFF,TRBV14,14,TRBJ2-2,few,TRBD1
TGTGCCAGCAGTTACGGGACAAATAATGAAAAACTGTTTTTT,CASSYGTNNEKLFF,TRBV6-5,14,TRBJ1-4,.,.
TGTGCCAGCAGTCCCCATCAGGGGGTTGGAGAGACCCAGTACTTC,CASSPHQGVGETQYF,TRBV27,15,TRBJ2-5,.,TRBD1
TGTGCCAGCAGCCAAGCGGGGGACTTACACAGGGAGACCCAGTACTTC,CASSQAGDLHRETQYF,TRBV3-1/TRBV3-2,16,TRBJ2-5,.,.
TGTGCCTGGAGCAGGGGAAACAGTAACACTGAAGCTTTCTTT,CAWSRGNSNTEAFF,TRBV30,14,TRBJ1-1,once,.
TGTGCCAGCAGCCAACCAAAGAGTGGGGGGGGCTATGGCTACACCTTC,CASSQPKSGGGYGYTF,TRBV3-1/TRBV3-2,16,TRBJ1-2,.,.
TGTGCCAGCAGCCTTAATCGAGACAGGCTGAACACTGAAGCTTTCTTT,CASSLNRDRLNTEAFF,TRBV13,16,TRBJ1-1,.,.
TGTGCCAGCAGCTTAGAAGGAATGGACTCGATCTATGGCTACACCTTC,CASSLEGMDSIYGYTF,TRBV11-3,16,TRBJ1-2,.,.
TGCGCCAGCAGCCGAGTGACTAGCGGGGGGCCGAACACCGGGGAGCTGTTTTTT,CASSRVTSGGPNTGELFF,TRBV4-1,18,TRBJ2-2,.,TRBD2
TGTGCCAGTAGTAAATCCCTCCGGGAGGGGGACTATGGCTACACCTTC,CASSKSLREGDYGYTF,TRBV19,16,TRBJ1-2,few,.
TGCGCCAGCAGCAAAGAGGGGGCTGGGGCCAACGTCCTGACTTTC,CASSKEGAGANVLTF,TRBV5-1,15,TRBJ2-6,.,.
TGTGCCAGCAGCCCGGGACAGGGGGCGCATAATTCACCCCTCCACTTT,CASSPGQGAHNSPLHF,TRBV7-9,16,TRBJ1-6,.,TRBD1
TGCAGCGTTGAAGATCGGGCAGGGGCGGAGAACACTGAAGCTTTCTTT,CSVEDRAGAENTEAFF,TRBV29-1,16,TRBJ1-1,.,.
TGTGCCAGCAGTTACTCGGCAGGGTCCACCTATGGCTACACCTTC,CASSYSAGSTYGYTF,TRBV6-2/TRBV6-3,15,TRBJ1-2,.,.